This is a list of T cell receptor beta chains from one sample in a study of response to subunit inactivated influenza vaccine. TCRdb itself ran the RT-PCR reads through MiXCR, one entry per CDR3 protein. The sample records about 530,000 distinct CDR3 sequences, approximately 12% being singletons. The sequencing used PBMCs from blood, collected roughly 45 days after vaccination. The receptors originated from a man aged 45-65 years who received an inactivated influenza vaccine. Each CDR3 is given with its conserved first and last residue. The order of the fields is clone size, J gene, D gene, V gene, CDR3 DNA, CDR3 protein. D genes are given only for firm matches. The size field is filled for only some rows; it gives once, few, many or a size class.

clone size: few; J gene: TRBJ2-4; D gene: NA; V gene: TRBV29-1; CDR3 DNA: TGCAGCGCCCGGGCCAAAAACATTCAGTACTTC; CDR3 protein: CSARAKNIQYF
clone size: few; J gene: TRBJ1-2; D gene: NA; V gene: TRBV7-8; CDR3 DNA: TGTGCCAGCAGCTTAACCGGGACGGGGAATGGCTACACCTTC; CDR3 protein: CASSLTGTGNGYTF
clone size: few; J gene: TRBJ2-5; D gene: NA; V gene: TRBV7-9; CDR3 DNA: TGTGCCAGCAGCTTGGCCCAGTACAAGGAAGAGACCCAGTACTTC; CDR3 protein: CASSLAQYKEETQYF
clone size: many; J gene: TRBJ2-1; D gene: NA; V gene: TRBV20-1; CDR3 DNA: TGCAGTGCTAGAGGTCCGGCGGCTGAGCAGTTCTTC; CDR3 protein: CSARGPAAEQFF
clone size: NA; J gene: TRBJ1-5; D gene: NA; V gene: TRBV27; CDR3 DNA: TGTGCCAGCAGAGTATCTATGGCAACGGATCAGCCCCAGCATTTT; CDR3 protein: CASRVSMATDQPQHF
clone size: many; J gene: TRBJ2-5; D gene: TRBD2; V gene: TRBV7-9; CDR3 DNA: TGTGCCAGCAGCTCCACAGCGGGGATAAAGAAGACCCAGTACTTC; CDR3 protein: CASSSTAGIKKTQYF
clone size: few; J gene: TRBJ2-3; D gene: TRBD2; V gene: TRBV2; CDR3 DNA: TGTGCCAGCAGTGGTGGGACTAGCGGTGCACTTAAGGCAGATACGCAGTATTTT; CDR3 protein: CASSGGTSGALKADTQYF
clone size: NA; J gene: TRBJ2-5; D gene: NA; V gene: TRBV7-2; CDR3 DNA: TGTGCCAGCAGCTTATTTGGGGGGAAAGAGACCCAGTACTTC; CDR3 protein: CASSLFGGKETQYF
clone size: NA; J gene: TRBJ1-4; D gene: NA; V gene: TRBV7-2; CDR3 DNA: TGTGCCAGCAGCTTATCCCATGCAACTAATGAAAAACTGTTTTTT; CDR3 protein: CASSLSHATNEKLFF
clone size: NA; J gene: TRBJ1-5; D gene: NA; V gene: TRBV29-1; CDR3 DNA: TGCAGCCCCGGGTGCAATCAGCCCCAGCATTTT; CDR3 protein: CSPGCNQPQHF
clone size: few; J gene: TRBJ1-1; D gene: NA; V gene: TRBV7-9; CDR3 DNA: TGTGCCAGCAGCCCCAAGACAGGAGTCCCTGAAGCTTTCTTT; CDR3 protein: CASSPKTGVPEAFF
clone size: many; J gene: TRBJ2-6; D gene: TRBD1; V gene: TRBV7-2; CDR3 DNA: TGTGCCAGCAGCCGGGACAGTTCCTCTGGGGCCAACGTCCTGACTTTC; CDR3 protein: CASSRDSSSGANVLTF
clone size: NA; J gene: TRBJ2-7; D gene: NA; V gene: TRBV11-2; CDR3 DNA: TGTGCCAGCAGCTCAAGGGAAGACTACGAGCAGTACTTC; CDR3 protein: CASSSREDYEQYF
clone size: NA; J gene: TRBJ1-6; D gene: NA; V gene: TRBV12-3/TRBV12-4; CDR3 DNA: TGTGCCAGCAGTTCGACGGGGTATAATTCACCCCTCCACTTT; CDR3 protein: CASSSTGYNSPLHF
clone size: many; J gene: TRBJ2-7; D gene: NA; V gene: TRBV10-3; CDR3 DNA: TGTGCCATCAGTGACAACACCCACTACGAGCAGTACTTC; CDR3 protein: CAISDNTHYEQYF
clone size: NA; J gene: TRBJ2-5; D gene: TRBD1; V gene: TRBV20-1; CDR3 DNA: TGCAGTGCTAGAGATCTGGGACAGGACATAGAGACCCAGTACTTC; CDR3 protein: CSARDLGQDIETQYF
clone size: NA; J gene: TRBJ2-7; D gene: NA; V gene: TRBV10-3; CDR3 DNA: TGTGCCATGACGGACAGATCCTACGAGCAGTACTTC; CDR3 protein: CAMTDRSYEQYF